This T cell receptor beta chain was captured by sequencing in a study of T cells expressing NK-cell markers. About the research overall: Seropositivity for HCMV was found in most of the eight sequenced donors, with one seronegative.

5'RACE template switching built TCR beta cDNA with unique molecular identifiers. Following a re-call of the 5' RACE reads, TCRdb has one entry per CDR3 protein and lacks DNA. Its table records roughly 160,000 distinct CDR3 sequences. Worth noting for this clonotype: The antigen is unknown.

General study findings and limits: Dominant NKG2C+ clonotypes were found to form about 1.0-7.5% of CD8+ T cells in a handful of donors.

This clonotype originated in a woman between 18 and 69 years old in good health. Sequencing input: blood T cells: a sorted CD56 or NKG2C T cell subset, CD4+ or CD8+ T cells, or bulk PBMC T cells (not recorded which).

The CDR3 protein is CASSLHSTEAFF. The V and J genes are TRBV12-3 or TRBV12-4 and TRBJ1-1. This CDR3 has 12 amino acids.